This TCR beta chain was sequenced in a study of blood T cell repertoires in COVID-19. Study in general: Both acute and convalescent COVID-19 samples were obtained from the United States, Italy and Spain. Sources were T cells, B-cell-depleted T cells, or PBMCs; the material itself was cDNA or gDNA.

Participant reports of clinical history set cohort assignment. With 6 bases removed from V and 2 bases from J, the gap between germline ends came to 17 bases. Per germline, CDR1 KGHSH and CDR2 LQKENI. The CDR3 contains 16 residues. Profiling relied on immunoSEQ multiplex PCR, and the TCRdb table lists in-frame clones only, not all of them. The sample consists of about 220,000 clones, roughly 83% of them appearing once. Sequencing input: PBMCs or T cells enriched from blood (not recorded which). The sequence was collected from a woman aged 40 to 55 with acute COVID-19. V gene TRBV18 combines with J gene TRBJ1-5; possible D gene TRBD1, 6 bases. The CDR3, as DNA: TGTGCCAGCTCGCCCAGGGGCGGGGGGGGCAATCAGCCCCAGCATTTT. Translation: CASSPRGGGGNQPQHF.